This paragraph reports one T cell receptor (beta chain). The CDR3 extends over 14 amino acids. V was trimmed by 4 bases and J by 8 bases, leaving 15 bases between them. Germline assignment: CDR1 SGHTA and CDR2 FQGNSA. This entry comes from a study of T cell responses to AZD1222 COVID-19 vaccine. Here immunoSEQ multiplex PCR was the method, and the copy in TCRdb shows in-frame clones only, minus some. The sample contains 90,000 to 150,000 clones, about 90% of which appear only once. The sequences come from peripheral blood, collected 28 days after the second AZD1222 dose. V gene TRBV7-2 combines with J gene TRBJ2-1, with TRBD2 as a possible D gene (6 bases). The source of this sequence is an adult who received the AZD1222 COVID-19 vaccine. CDR3 DNA: TGTGCCAGCAGCTCCATCCCCGGAGGGCATGAGCAGTTCTTC. This encodes CASSSIPGGHEQFF.